This TCR beta chain originates from a study of T cells after posttransplantation cyclophosphamide (dated by TCRdb to about 2016). For the study in its entirety: The study tracked T cell repertoire reconstitution by TRB sequencing after myeloablative bone marrow transplantation using posttransplantation cyclophosphamide as GVHD prophylaxis. Samples from around 40 PTCy-treated patients and under 20 related bone marrow donors of those patients were subjected to antigen receptor sequencing. TRB sequencing was performed on blood from all 35 or so PTCy patients with 1-year posttransplant specimens. TRB sequencing was also done on up to roughly 3 additional blood samples from 2 to 5.2 years after transplant in 3 patients, and on pretransplant blood from several patients. Because TRA and TRB clonality correlated tightly in roughly ten samples, later TCR analyses were limited to TRB. Public TRB sequences were queried against a database of over 3,600 sequences associated with responses to pathogens, tumor antigens, self-antigens and alloantigens.

This clone was observed a single time. Its binding antigen is unknown. Per-base qualities were not stored, and no clone one base away is much larger. Study-wide conclusions, independent of this receptor: Donor-recipient similarity was low at 1-2 months but increased during the first year, and donor CD8+ memory clones often dominated later blood repertoires. Across the 45 to 55 patients, TRB clonality was highly associated with recipient CMV seropositivity and CMV reactivation, and diversity with PTCy was similar to that in the CNI/methotrexate controls. The TRB repertoires of T cells infiltrating skin or the GI tract showed only limited overlap with the TRB repertoires found in blood.

Genomic DNA was used for TRB sequencing, which was performed with the immunoSEQ assay at survey resolution or with the hsTCRB kit. As for how the authors treated the data: Initial read processing used immunoSEQ software, and repertoire analyses used the LymphoSeq R package. Clonality was computed as 1 minus normalized Shannon entropy, and a Gini coefficient was also calculated for each TRB dataset. To infer phenotypes in unsorted samples, TRB sequences from sorted subsets of the recipient or donor were mapped onto unsorted samples from the same recipient. Drawn from immuneACCESS, this table holds only the in-frame rearrangements with V and J called that TCRdb kept. Clones are partly lost; checked studies trace under half to an unresolved V gene and leave the rest unexplained. V and J calls and clone size are as listed in that table; D and trimming were resolved from the DNA. The sample has 20,000 to 25,000 clones on record, more than 80% of them singletons. Roughly 2% of the sample lies in the top ten.

CDR1 and CDR2 are drawn from the germline V gene: MNHEY, SVGAGI. From the cysteine up to the phenylalanine, the CDR3 has a length of 14 residues. The only DNA kept is the CDR3, 42 bases in frame from the first base. The germline ends are 17 bases apart after V is trimmed by 6 bases and J by 6 bases. The control cohort consisted of under 13 patients who had myeloablative marrow transplants with methotrexate plus a calcineurin inhibitor and who were sampled 1 year after transplant. Mononuclear cells from peripheral blood and bone marrow were separated by Ficoll-Hypaque density centrifugation and then cryopreserved.

The clonotype comes from a female patient aged 25-39 years who received an allogeneic stem cell transplant from an unrelated donor, was CMV-positive, and had acute and chronic GVHD. Following a transplant, some T lymphocytes may have been derived from the graft donor. Sample: PBMCs, taken roughly 390 days after allogeneic stem cell transplant with calcineurin inhibitor and methotrexate. This chain is built from TRBV6-5 and TRBJ1-1; the D segment cannot be called with confidence. The CDR3 region has the sequence CASSSDQGGAEAFF. The DNA sequence is TGTGCCAGCAGCTCCGATCAAGGCGGAGCTGAAGCTTTCTTT.